This T cell receptor beta chain was sequenced in a study of regulatory T cells in long-lasting Graves disease. V lost 5 bases to trimming and J lost 7 bases; unmatched junction nucleotides: 6. Germline V CDR1 and CDR2: SEHNR, FQNEAQ (reference sequence). This CDR3 is built from 14 residues. In building TCR beta libraries, iRepertoire HTBI primers were used together with Arm-PCR of CDR3 regions. TCRdb ran MiXCR on the multiplex PCR reads and lists one entry per CDR3 protein. Counted here are around 480,000 distinct CDR3 sequences, 15% to 20% occurring once; the ten biggest clones make up 12%. The time point denotes: newly diagnosed GD, antithyroid drugs for less than 3 months. RNA extracted from PBMCs served as the sequencing template. This same sample was also part of a study on T cells in Graves' hyperthyroidism and ophthalmopathy.

The input for sequencing was peripheral blood mononuclear cells (PBMCs), taken at new diagnosis, from a patient treated with antithyroid drugs. The clonotype was recovered from a man in his forties with Graves disease. The chain carries TRBV7-9 and TRBJ2-5, with TRBD1 identical over 11 bases. The CDR3 coding sequence is TGTGCCAGCAGCCAAGGGACAGGGGGAGGGACCCAGTACTTC. Translation: CASSQGTGGGTQYF.